The clone carrying this T cell receptor (beta chain) came up many times. The sample is drawn from a study of T cells in Graves' hyperthyroidism and ophthalmopathy. RNA transcripts gave rise to amplified TCR beta CDR3 regions. An initial round of RT-PCR targeting the TCR CDR3 relied on the HTBI primer set. Each CDR3 protein gets one entry after TCRdb re-called the multiplex PCR reads with MiXCR. The top ten clones hold 3.8% of a sample with about 620,000 distinct CDR3 sequences, 15% to 20% of them seen once. V lost 5 bases to trimming and J lost 6 bases; unmatched junction nucleotides: 6. The germline gives CDR1 SGHAT, CDR2 FQNNGV. The CDR3 covers 15 residues. This sample holds PBMCs from 9.5 to 10 ml fresh peripheral blood.

This TCR derives from a woman in her twenties or thirties with Graves' hyperthyroidism. The chain is built from TRBV11-2 and TRBJ2-1; TRBD2 matches at 11 bases. The specimen sequenced was blood. The CDR3 DNA sequence: TGTGCCAGCAGCCGTTTGGGACTAGCGGTCAATGAGCAGTTCTTC. It translates to CASSRLGLAVNEQFF.